One TCR beta chain is described in this entry. Its antigen is not yet known. No per-base quality is available; no much larger clone lies one base away. The immunoSEQ Assay was used to sequence TCRbeta CDR3 regions. After extraction, genomic DNA underwent amplification by bias-controlled multiplex PCR, followed by high-throughput sequencing. The paper's processing steps were these. To quantify the absolute abundance of each unique TCRbeta CDR3 region, sequences were collapsed and filtered. T cell fraction was estimated by normalizing TCRbeta template counts to usable DNA, with usable DNA measured through amplification of reference genes found in all nucleated cells. Repertoire TCRs were annotated as SARS-CoV-2-specific by exact matching of V gene, CDR3 amino acid sequence and J gene to a known reactive TCR set. The reference SARS-CoV-2 TCR set was derived from MIRA and filtered for enrichment in COVID-19-positive ImmuneCODE repertoires, a step that removed public or cross-reactive TCRs. Using the MIRA antigens, annotated TCRs were further analysed by specific ORF or by position within an ORF. Depth was the summed frequency of annotated unique rearrangements, while breadth was defined as annotated unique rearrangements over total unique productive rearrangements. Group comparisons of TCR breadth used two-sided Wilcoxon rank-sum tests. Held by TCRdb, this immuneACCESS table contains in-frame sequences only and omits some clones. Under half of the omission traces to an unresolved V gene where checked; the cause of the rest is unknown. Clonal size and the V and J genes are those of that table, whereas D and trimming came from the DNA. This sample is represented by tens of thousands of clones; roughly 80% of them were singletons. Of the sample, roughly half falls within the top ten clones.

The data are from a study of Ad26.COV2.S vaccination and SARS-CoV-2 variants (dated by TCRdb to the early 2020s). In the study overall: The specificity and breadth of SARS-CoV-2-reactive T cell receptors after Ad26.COV2.S vaccination were assessed by TCRbeta repertoire sequencing. The TCR-sequenced set comprised roughly 30 samples: some 20 Ad26.COV2.S vaccine recipients, 5 placebo recipients and 8 SARS-CoV-2 convalescent individuals. Beyond this particular receptor, the publication reports: Higher spike-specific TCR breadth was observed in Ad26.COV2.S recipients than in placebo recipients (P = 0.0014). After vaccination, spike-specific CD8+ and CD4+ T cell responses were reported to show substantial breadth. Non-spike TCR breadth was comparable between vaccine and placebo recipients, consistent with the vaccine containing only spike. It was noted by the authors that total T cell responses may have been underestimated by the TCR breadth and depth analyses.

From the cysteine up to the phenylalanine, the CDR3 has a length of 15 residues. Only CDR3 DNA remains: 45 bases, in frame from the first base. V loses 4 bases, J loses 6 bases, and the germline ends lie 18 bases apart. CDR1 and CDR2, looked up from the germline V gene, are SGHRS and YFSETQ. The sample's time point label, decoded: individuals recovered from natural SARS-CoV-2 infection. This chain joins TRBV5-1 to TRBJ2-3, with TRBD2 as a weak D call on 6 bases. This receptor was taken from a human donor who had recovered from COVID-19. Sequenced material: peripheral blood, taken after recovery from COVID-19. The CDR3 corresponds to CASSGRTNPGDTQYF. The DNA sequence reads TGCGCCAGCAGCGGAAGGACTAACCCCGGGGATACGCAGTATTTT.